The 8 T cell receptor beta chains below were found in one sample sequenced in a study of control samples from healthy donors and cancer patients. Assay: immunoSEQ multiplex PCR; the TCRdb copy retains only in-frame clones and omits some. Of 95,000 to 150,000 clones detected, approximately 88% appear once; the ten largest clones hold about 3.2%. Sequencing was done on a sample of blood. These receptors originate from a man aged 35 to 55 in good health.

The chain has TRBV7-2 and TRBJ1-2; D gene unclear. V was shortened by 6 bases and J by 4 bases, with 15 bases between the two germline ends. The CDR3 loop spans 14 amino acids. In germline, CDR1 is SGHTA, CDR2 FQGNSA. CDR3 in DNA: TGTGCCAGCAGTAAGGACCCCCCGGGCTATGGCTACACCTTC. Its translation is CASSKDPPGYGYTF.

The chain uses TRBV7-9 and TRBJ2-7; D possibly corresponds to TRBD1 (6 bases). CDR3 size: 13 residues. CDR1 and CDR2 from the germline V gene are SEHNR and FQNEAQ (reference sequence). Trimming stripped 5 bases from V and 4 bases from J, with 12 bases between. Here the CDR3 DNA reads TGTGCCAGCAGCACCCAAACAGGGTACGAGCAGTACTTC. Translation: CASSTQTGYEQYF.

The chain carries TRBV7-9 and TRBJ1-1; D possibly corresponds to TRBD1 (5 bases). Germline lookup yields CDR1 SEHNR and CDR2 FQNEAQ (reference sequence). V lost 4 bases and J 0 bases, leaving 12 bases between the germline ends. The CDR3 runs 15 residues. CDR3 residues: CASSYPGVMNTEAFF. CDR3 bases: TGTGCCAGCAGCTACCCGGGGGTTATGAACACTGAAGCTTTCTTT.

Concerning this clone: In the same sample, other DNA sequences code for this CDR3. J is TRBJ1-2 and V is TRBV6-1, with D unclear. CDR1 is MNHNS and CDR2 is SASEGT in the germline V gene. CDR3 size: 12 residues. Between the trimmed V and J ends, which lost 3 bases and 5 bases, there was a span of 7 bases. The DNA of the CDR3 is TGTGCCAGCAGTGAGAGGCTGTATGGCTACACCTTC. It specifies CASSERLYGYTF.

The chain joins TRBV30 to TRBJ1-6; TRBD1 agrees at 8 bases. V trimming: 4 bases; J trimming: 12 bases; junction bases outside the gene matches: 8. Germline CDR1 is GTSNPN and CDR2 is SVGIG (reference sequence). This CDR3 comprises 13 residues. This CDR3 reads CAWKGDRRGPLHF. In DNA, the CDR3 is TGTGCCTGGAAAGGGGACAGGAGGGGACCCCTCCACTTT. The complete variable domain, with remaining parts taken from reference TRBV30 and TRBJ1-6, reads SQTIHQWPATLVQPVGSPLSLECTVEGTSNPNLYWYRQAAGRGLQLLFYSVGIGQISSEVPQNLSASRPQDRQFILSSKKLLLSDSGFYLCAWKGDRRGPLHFGNGTRLTVT.

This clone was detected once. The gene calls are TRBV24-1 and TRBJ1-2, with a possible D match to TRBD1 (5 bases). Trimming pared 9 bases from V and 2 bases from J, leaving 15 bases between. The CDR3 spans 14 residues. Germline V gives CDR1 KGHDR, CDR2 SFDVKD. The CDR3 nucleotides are TGTGCCACCTCCCAGGGCGACAAAAACTATGGCTACACCTTC. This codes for CATSQGDKNYGYTF.

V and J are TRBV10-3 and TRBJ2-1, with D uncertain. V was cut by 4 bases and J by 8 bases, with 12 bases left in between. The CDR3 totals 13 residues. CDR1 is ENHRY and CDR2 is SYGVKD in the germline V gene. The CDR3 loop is CAISVVGNYEQFF. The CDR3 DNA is TGTGCCATCAGTGTAGTGGGAAACTATGAGCAGTTCTTC.

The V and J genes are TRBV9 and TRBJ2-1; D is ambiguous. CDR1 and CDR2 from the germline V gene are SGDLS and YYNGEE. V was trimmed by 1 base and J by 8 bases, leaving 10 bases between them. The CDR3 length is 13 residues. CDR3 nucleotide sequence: TGTGCCAGCAGCGTACTGGGTCAGGATGAGCAGTTCTTC. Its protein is CASSVLGQDEQFF.